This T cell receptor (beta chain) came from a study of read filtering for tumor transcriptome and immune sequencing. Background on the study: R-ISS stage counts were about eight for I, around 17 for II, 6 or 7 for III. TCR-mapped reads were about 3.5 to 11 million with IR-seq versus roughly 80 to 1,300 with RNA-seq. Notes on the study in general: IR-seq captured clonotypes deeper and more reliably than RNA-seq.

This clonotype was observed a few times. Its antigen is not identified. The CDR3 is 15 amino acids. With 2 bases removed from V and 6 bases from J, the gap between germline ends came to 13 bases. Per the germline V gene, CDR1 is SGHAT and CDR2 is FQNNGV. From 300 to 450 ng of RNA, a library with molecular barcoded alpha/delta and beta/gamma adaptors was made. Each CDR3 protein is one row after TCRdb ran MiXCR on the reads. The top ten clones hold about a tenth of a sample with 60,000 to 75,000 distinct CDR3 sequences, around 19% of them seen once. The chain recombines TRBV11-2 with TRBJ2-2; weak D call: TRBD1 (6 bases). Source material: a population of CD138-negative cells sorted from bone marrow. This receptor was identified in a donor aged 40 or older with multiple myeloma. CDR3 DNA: TGTGCCAGCAGCTTAACAGGGTCGAGTCCCGGGGAGCTGTTTTTT. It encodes CASSLTGSSPGELFF. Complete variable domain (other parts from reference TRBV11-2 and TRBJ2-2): EAGVAQSPRYKIIEKRQSVAFWCNPISGHATLYWYQQILGQGPKLLIQFQNNGVVDDSQLPKDRFSAERLKGVDSTLKIQPAKLEDSAVYLCASSLTGSSPGELFFGEGSRLTVL.